This T cell receptor beta chain stems from a study of CD8 T cells in Susac syndrome. There are 14 residues in the CDR3. V dropped 5 bases and J dropped 2 bases, with 10 bases sitting between them. Germline V CDR1 and CDR2: SEHNR, FQNEAQ (reference sequence). The authors sequenced TCR beta from blood CD8+ and CD4+ T cells. The multiple sclerosis controls, all treatment-naive patients, had relapsing-remitting disease that was stable or active. Negative isolation was used for CD8+ and CD4+ T cells, and FACS enrichment was applied to TEMRA cells. RNA, at about 0.45 to 1 ug, was reverse transcribed with random hexamers. Amplification of the TCR beta CDR3 was carried out by immunoSEQ multiplex PCR, which spanned a total of 54 Vbeta and 13 Jbeta segments. TCRdb re-called the immunoSEQ multiplex PCR reads with MiXCR, one entry per CDR3 protein. The sample lists fewer than 350,000 distinct CDR3 sequences; 92% were seen once.

The table lists this clonotype with a count of one. The sequence derives from a human donor with multiple sclerosis. Sequencing was done on a sample of CD4+ T cells from PBMCs. V is TRBV7-9 and J is TRBJ2-1, with D unresolved. DNA for the CDR3: TGTGCCAGCAGCCCGGGCGTCACCTACAATGAGCAGTTCTTC. Its protein product is CASSPGVTYNEQFF.